This TCR beta chain derives from a study of Tregs in tolerant kidney transplant recipients. Sequenced by immunoSEQ multiplex PCR; TCRdb stores in-frame clones only, minus some. The table shows tens of thousands of clones, with over 80% occurring only once. Concerning this clone: The antigen remains undetermined.

Study outcomes and limitations: Expanding Tregs on activated donor B cells appeared to best identify donor-specific TCRbeta clones.

V was clipped by 0 bases and J by 1 base, with 10 bases between them. The CDR3 length is 16 residues. CDR1 and CDR2 from the germline V gene are MGHRA and YSYEKL. This rearrangement joins TRBV4-1 to TRBJ1-5, with D possibly being TRBD1 (5 bases). This TCR was recovered from a human donor in good health. Specimen: CD4+ T cells from blood. The CDR3 region is CASSQDRGLSNQPQHF. In nucleotides, the CDR3 is TGCGCCAGCAGCCAAGATAGGGGATTGAGCAATCAGCCCCAGCATTTT.